Given below is one TCR beta chain in context. Its antigen is currently unknown. Read data end 3 residues before the CDR3 end; the end is taken from the germline J gene. TCRdb's table, derived via immunoSEQ multiplex PCR, lists solely in-frame clones and lacks some. The repertoire table contains roughly 48,000 clones. The data are from a study of Tregs in tolerant kidney transplant recipients. Thawed PBMCs were FACS-sorted into unstimulated CD4+CD25+CD127- regulatory T cells, CD4+CD25- non-regulatory cells, CD4 and CD8 cells. The J segment lost 6 bases and the V segment lost 5 bases, leaving 10 bases of the junction unmatched. This CDR3 has 13 residues. CDR1 DFQATT and CDR2 SNEGSKA come from the germline V gene (reference sequence). Points from the study as a whole: Nucleotide sequences could not be compared across some patients' samples due to primer changes. No direct test of biological reproducibility was done here.

The chain has TRBV20-1 and TRBJ2-7, with 7 bases identical to TRBD1. Sequencing was performed on CD4+ T cells from blood, taken before the transplant. This TCR was sampled from a human donor who received a combined kidney and bone marrow transplant. CDR3 sequence: CSAPTPTGSEQYF. The sequenced part of the CDR3 DNA is TGCAGTGCTCCGACCCCGACAGGGAGCGAG.